The T cell receptor (beta chain) under discussion was sequenced for a study of human T cells and chemical hapten exposure. TCRdb analysed the RACE reads with MiXCR anew, one entry per CDR3 protein. Of tens of thousands of distinct CDR3 sequences in the sample, about 9.3% were seen once. Time point specified: patch test 1, 2 weeks after DPC sensitization. Specified treatment: therapeutic diphenylcyclopropenone sensitization with weekly scalp DPC. V shed 6 bases and J shed 4 bases, with 16 bases lying between them. The V gene's germline CDR1 is SGHTA and CDR2 FQGTGA. The CDR3 runs to 16 residues. This clonotype was counted at least ten times.

This chain uses TRBV7-3 with TRBJ2-6, with D possibly matching TRBD2 (7 bases). The specimen was whole blood, collected in connection with sensitization to the hapten diphenylcyclopropenone (DPC). The clonotype was recovered from a woman between 40 and 50 years old with alopecia areata. Some clones in this sample may be carry-over from other donors' samples. The CDR3 reads CASRPGGRSGANVLTF. Here the CDR3 DNA reads TGTGCCAGCAGGCCGGGGGGCCGCTCCGGGGCCAACGTCCTGACTTTC.